This T cell receptor beta chain emerged from a study of cytomegalovirus exposure and HLA in healthy donors. Study-level results: TCR beta sequences reportedly predicted the HLA-A and HLA-B alleles of most subjects accurately. A cluster of highly shared sequence variants was likely a sequencing artifact. V- and J-gene trimming of TCR beta was linked (in a later analysis) to a missense DCLRE1C variant.

Comments on this clone: Its antigen is unidentified.

J gave up 1 base and V 6 bases, and 2 bases lay outside the gene matches. Germline V CDR1 and CDR2: SNHLY, FYNNEI. This CDR3 contains 13 residues. The PCR was carried out with 60 Vbeta primers and 13 Jbeta primers. TCRdb's table, derived via immunoSEQ multiplex PCR, lists solely in-frame clones and lacks some. The sample yields over 150,000 clones, about three quarters seen once. Sequencing was done on a sample of PBMCs. The sequence came from a woman in her thirties or forties in good health and CMV-seronegative. The genes are TRBV2 and TRBJ1-1; 7 bases agree with TRBD1. The DNA for the CDR3 is TGTGCCAGCAGGCACAGGGGGAACACTGAAGCTTTCTTT. Translation: CASRHRGNTEAFF.